Following are 18 T cell receptor beta chains from one sample sequenced in a study of blood T cell repertoires in COVID-19. The repertoire was sequenced with immunoSEQ multiplex PCR; TCRdb's copy has only in-frame clones and lacks some. This table holds about 190,000 clones, over 75% found once. The sample comprised peripheral blood. These receptors all stem from a woman older than 75 with active or convalescent COVID-19.

This clone was detected once. V gene TRBV6-5 combines with J gene TRBJ2-7; D not resolved. The ends were cut back, 6 bases at V and 1 base at J, with 16 bases in the middle. The CDR3 spans 15 residues. CDR1 is MNHEY and CDR2 is SVGAGI in the germline V gene. The CDR3 loop is CASRPEARMSYEQYF. CDR3 nucleotide sequence: TGTGCCAGCAGACCGGAAGCCAGGATGTCCTACGAGCAGTACTTC.

CDR3 in amino acids: CASIADRMSGTQYF. Written as DNA, the CDR3 is TGTGCCAGCATCGCCGACAGGATGTCGGGGACCCAGTACTTC. V gene TRBV2 combines with J gene TRBJ2-5; tentatively, D is TRBD1 (6 bases). This CDR3 region has 14 residues. Between the trimmed V and J ends, which lost 7 bases and 7 bases, there was a span of 19 bases. From germline, CDR1 is SNHLY and CDR2 FYNNEI.

V usage is TRBV13 and J usage is TRBJ1-1, with a possible D match to TRBD1 (5 bases). Germline lookup yields CDR1 PRHDT and CDR2 FYEKMQ (reference sequence). The CDR3 totals 14 residues. V was shortened by 1 base and J by 5 bases, with 11 bases between the two germline ends. The CDR3 spells CASSLVRTTTEAFF. In DNA, the CDR3 is TGTGCCAGCAGCTTAGTTCGGACAACAACTGAAGCTTTCTTT.

CDR3 bases: TGTGCCAGTAGTACCCGGACAGGGGGCGATCATGGCTACACCTTC. Translated: CASSTRTGGDHGYTF. The chain couples TRBV19 to TRBJ1-2; 11 nucleotides agree with TRBD1. Looked up from germline, CDR1 is LNHDA and CDR2 is SQIVND (reference sequence). V shed 4 bases and J 6 bases; nucleotides not matched to a gene: 7. The CDR3 loop spans 15 amino acids.

A few counts support this clone. The chain combines TRBV27 with TRBJ1-4; tentatively, D is TRBD1 (6 bases). The V end was cut by 10 bases, the J end by 2 bases, with 17 bases between. The CDR3 consists of 15 residues. CDR1 MNHEY and CDR2 SMNVEV come from the germline V gene (reference sequence). As DNA, the CDR3 is TGTGCCACCAAACCCACACAGGGTACTAATGAAAAACTGTTTTTT. Residues: CATKPTQGTNEKLFF. The full variable domain, with the rest looked up from reference TRBV27 and TRBJ1-4, is EAQVTQNPRYLITVTGKKLTVTCSQNMNHEYMSWYRQDPGLGLRQIYYSMNVEVTDKGDVPEGYKVSRKEKRNFPLILESPSPNQTSLYFCATKPTQGTNEKLFFGSGTQLSVL.

The V call is TRBV10-1, the J call TRBJ2-4; TRBD2 is a possible D gene (5 bases). Germline V CDR1 and CDR2: WNHNN, SYGVQD (reference sequence). The CDR3 consists of 14 residues. The V end lost 2 bases, the J end lost 2 bases, and 7 bases lay between the germline ends. CDR3: CASSEEGPKNIQYF. The CDR3 DNA follows: TGCGCCAGCAGTGAGGAGGGCCCCAAAAACATTCAGTACTTC.

The chain links TRBV28 to TRBJ2-1; TRBD1 matches at 9 bases. The V gene's germline CDR1 is MDHEN and CDR2 SYDVKM. This CDR3 spans 17 amino acids. The ends lost 6 bases at V and 4 bases at J; junction bases unmatched: 13. The DNA of the CDR3 is TGTGCCAGCAGCTTTATCCCCCGGGACAGGGTATACAATGAGCAGTTCTTC. Protein product: CASSFIPRDRVYNEQFF.

The V call is TRBV24-1, the J call TRBJ1-1; 7 nucleotides align to TRBD1. Looked up from germline, CDR1 is KGHDR and CDR2 is SFDVKD. With V trimmed by 4 bases and J by 9 bases, 13 bases remained unmatched. This CDR3 has 15 residues. The CDR3 DNA sequence: TGTGCCACCAGTGAACCAGGACAGGACGCAGGTAAAGCTTTCTTT. Its translation: CATSEPGQDAGKAFF.

The chain has TRBV9 and TRBJ2-5, with 9 positions matching TRBD2. Trimming at V came to 0 bases and at J to 4 bases, leaving 10 bases not matched to a gene. CDR1 SGDLS and CDR2 YYNGEE come from the germline V gene. This CDR3 has 17 residues. The CDR3 DNA sequence: TGTGCCAGCAGCGTAGGTTGGCGGGGGGGAGGGTCAGAGACCCAGTACTTC. Translation: CASSVGWRGGGSETQYF.

The rearrangement uses TRBV19 and TRBJ1-6; 9 bases match TRBD1. Looked up from germline, CDR1 is LNHDA and CDR2 is SQIVND (reference sequence). CDR3 length equals 15 residues. V shed 6 bases and J 4 bases; nucleotides not matched to a gene: 4. CDR3 coding DNA: TGTGCCAGTAGGGACAGGGGAGAATATAATTCACCCCTCCACTTT. Translating it yields CASRDRGEYNSPLHF. Full variable domain (rest looked up from reference TRBV19 and TRBJ1-6): DGGITQSPKYLFRKEGQNVTLSCEQNLNHDAMYWYRQDPGQGLRLIYYSQIVNDFQKGDIAEGYSVSREKKESFPLTVTSAQKNPTAFYLCASRDRGEYNSPLHFGNGTRLTVT.

The CDR3 reads CASSEVTSGGQETQYF. The CDR3 DNA reads TGTGCCAGCAGTGAAGTGACTAGCGGGGGGCAAGAGACCCAGTACTTC. The chain has TRBV2 and TRBJ2-5, with TRBD2 matching over 13 bases. V lost 1 base and J lost 2; bases outside the gene matches: 1. This CDR3 has 16 amino acids. CDR1 SNHLY and CDR2 FYNNEI come from the germline V gene.

V is TRBV6-1 and J is TRBJ1-5; no firm D call. V dropped 2 bases and J dropped 2 bases, with 13 bases sitting between them. CDR1 MNHNS and CDR2 SASEGT come from the germline V gene. CDR3 length: 16 amino acids. The CDR3 loop reads CASSEWVEWGNQPQHF. DNA for the CDR3: TGTGCCAGCAGTGAATGGGTGGAGTGGGGCAATCAGCCCCAGCATTTT.

V gene TRBV5-1 combines with J gene TRBJ2-1, with TRBD2 matching over 9 bases. The CDR3 contains 15 residues. The germline gives CDR1 SGHRS, CDR2 YFSETQ. The junction had 5 bases not matched to a gene; V was cut back by 0 bases and J by 7 bases. This CDR3 reads CASSLALAGRNEQFF. CDR3 DNA sequence: TGCGCCAGCAGCTTGGCCCTAGCGGGGCGGAATGAGCAGTTCTTC. Full variable domain (rest looked up from reference TRBV5-1 and TRBJ2-1): KAGVTQTPRYLIKTRGQQVTLSCSPISGHRSVSWYQQTPGQGLQFLFEYFSETQRNKGNFPGRFSGRQFSNSRSEMNVSTLELGDSALYLCASSLALAGRNEQFFGPGTRLTVL.

The chain employs TRBV21-1 and TRBJ1-1. TRBV21-1 is a recognized pseudogene. The CDR3 runs 15 residues. CDR3 protein: CASSKVKGGRTEAFF. CDR3 sequence (DNA): TGTGCCAGCAGCAAAGTTAAGGGAGGTCGAACTGAAGCTTTCTTT.

This clone has just one count. The CDR3 DNA reads as TGTGCCACCAGCAGCCCCGGGACAGGGGAAGGAAACATTCAGTACTTC. Translating it yields CATSSPGTGEGNIQYF. The V gene is TRBV15, the J gene TRBJ2-4, with TRBD1 identical over 10 bases. V lost 3 bases, J lost 6 bases, and 8 bases stayed unmatched. The CDR3 contains 16 residues. Germline loops: CDR1 LNHNV, CDR2 YYDKDF (reference sequence). The full variable domain, completed using reference TRBV15 and TRBJ2-4, is DAMVIQNPRYQVTQFGKPVTLSCSQTLNHNVMYWYQQKSSQAPKLLFHYYDKDFNNEADTPDNFQSRRPNTSFCFLDIRSPGLGDTAMYLCATSSPGTGEGNIQYFGAGTRLSVL.

The rearrangement joins TRBV27 to TRBJ2-7, with 8 positions matching TRBD1. CDR1 is MNHEY and CDR2 is SMNVEV in the germline V gene (reference sequence). The CDR3 has 14 amino acids. V lost 4 bases, J lost 6 bases, and 8 bases stayed unmatched. The CDR3 sequence is CASSSGQGGSEQYF. The CDR3, as DNA: TGTGCCAGCAGTTCCGGACAGGGAGGTAGCGAGCAGTACTTC.

This clone was seen once. This chain uses TRBV7-2 with TRBJ1-5, with D possibly TRBD1 on 5 matching bases. CDR3 length equals 15 residues. Trimming stripped 1 base from V and 4 bases from J, with 11 bases between. Germline-derived CDR1 and CDR2 are SGHTA and FQGNSA. Here the CDR3 reads CASSLDQGVNQPQHF. CDR3 nucleotides: TGTGCCAGCAGCTTAGACCAGGGTGTTAATCAGCCCCAGCATTTT. The full variable domain, its missing parts supplied by reference TRBV7-2 and TRBJ1-5, is GAGVSQSPSNKVTEKGKDVELRCDPISGHTALYWYRQSLGQGLEFLIYFQGNSAPDKSGLPSDRFSAERTGGSVSTLTIQRTQQEDSAVYLCASSLDQGVNQPQHFGDGTRLSIL.

V usage is TRBV4-1 and J usage is TRBJ2-1; D ambiguous. This CDR3 has 18 residues. V lost 1 base to trimming and J lost 0 bases, with 16 bases between them. CDR1 and CDR2 from the germline V gene are MGHRA and YSYEKL. The CDR3 DNA follows: TGCGCCAGCAGCCAAGTGTCTATCGTCTCCAACTCCTACAATGAGCAGTTCTTC. Its protein is CASSQVSIVSNSYNEQFF.